The 25 T cell receptor beta chains in this list originate from one sample, sequenced in a study of technical replicates of blood from a handful of donors. Clones were sequenced by immunoSEQ multiplex PCR, and TCRdb holds only the in-frame ones, with some missing. The sample has some 74,000 clones; about nine tenths are singletons. Sequencing was performed on T cells isolated from PBMCs. The receptors originated from a human donor in good health.

The chain joins TRBV5-1 to TRBJ1-1; D perhaps matches TRBD1 (5 bases). CDR3 length: 14 residues. Deletions cut 3 bases from V and 2 bases from J, with 11 bases between. CDR1 and CDR2 from the germline V gene are SGHRS and YFSETQ. CDR3 DNA sequence: TGCGCCAGCAGCTACAAGACAGCTAACACTGAAGCTTTCTTT. This encodes CASSYKTANTEAFF.

The chain recombines TRBV30 with TRBJ2-7; D is unclear. The germline V gene has CDR1 GTSNPN and CDR2 SVGIG (reference sequence). Trimming pared 0 bases from V and 3 bases from J, leaving 12 bases between. The CDR3 is made up of 14 amino acids. CDR3 protein: CAWSVLDSVYEQYF. The CDR3, as DNA: TGTGCCTGGAGTGTACTTGACTCCGTCTACGAGCAGTACTTC. Based on the CDR3 plus reference TRBV30 and TRBJ2-7, the full variable domain is SQTIHQWPATLVQPVGSPLSLECTVEGTSNPNLYWYRQAAGRGLQLLFYSVGIGQISSEVPQNLSASRPQDRQFILSSKKLLLSDSGFYLCAWSVLDSVYEQYFGPGTRLTVT.

This rearrangement joins TRBV6-5 to TRBJ2-5; no reliable D call. Germline-derived CDR1 and CDR2 are MNHEY and SVGAGI. Trimming pared 7 bases from V and 5 bases from J, leaving 8 bases between. The CDR3 is made up of 11 amino acids. CDR3 sequence reads: CASKSPETQYF. The CDR3 coding sequence is TGTGCCAGCAAGAGTCCGGAGACCCAGTACTTC.

The CDR3: CASSVGGSYSNQPQHF. In nucleotides, the CDR3 is TGTGCCAGCAGCGTAGGGGGCAGCTATAGCAATCAGCCCCAGCATTTT. The chain links TRBV9 to TRBJ1-5; tentative D call: TRBD1 (5 bases). The CDR3 has 16 residues. Germline lookup yields CDR1 SGDLS and CDR2 YYNGEE. Trimming removed 0 bases from V and 0 bases from J, with 10 bases in between.

This clone has only one observation. The rearrangement joins TRBV27 to TRBJ2-1; 9 bases are shared with TRBD2. Germline CDR1 MNHEY, CDR2 SMNVEV (reference sequence). The CDR3 is 15 amino acids. The ends lost 3 bases at V and 7 bases at J; junction bases unmatched: 7. CDR3 protein: CASSFPGLAANEQFF. The DNA for the CDR3 is TGTGCCAGCAGTTTCCCGGGACTAGCTGCTAATGAGCAGTTCTTC.

The CDR3: CASSGSGISYNEQFF. CDR3 nucleotides: TGTGCTAGTAGCGGGAGTGGGATCTCCTACAATGAGCAGTTCTTC. The V and J genes are TRBV12-5 and TRBJ2-1; 8 nucleotides line up with TRBD2. CDR1 and CDR2 from the germline V gene are LGHNT and FRNRAP. The ends lost 8 bases at V and 0 bases at J; junction bases unmatched: 6. The CDR3 loop spans 15 amino acids.

The J gene is TRBJ2-1, the V gene TRBV6-1; D possibly corresponds to TRBD1 (5 bases). This CDR3 is built from 14 residues. CDR1 and CDR2 from the germline V gene are MNHNS and SASEGT. Trimming pared 7 bases from V and 0 bases from J, leaving 10 bases between. The CDR3 sequence: CASTDRNSYNEQFF. As DNA, the CDR3 is TGTGCCAGCACAGACAGAAACTCCTACAATGAGCAGTTCTTC.

The chain recombines TRBV27 with TRBJ2-3; 8 nucleotides align to TRBD2. The junction had 7 bases not matched to a gene; V was cut back by 3 bases and J by 5 bases. This CDR3 contains 15 residues. Germline lookup yields CDR1 MNHEY and CDR2 SMNVEV (reference sequence). CDR3 in amino acids: CASSLGAGEVDTQYF. CDR3 nucleotides: TGTGCCAGCAGTTTGGGAGCGGGAGAGGTAGATACGCAGTATTTT.

This chain links TRBV30 with TRBJ2-1; 9 bases fit TRBD2. The CDR3 is 15 amino acids. Germline V gene sequence: CDR1 GTSNPN, CDR2 SVGIG (reference sequence). J was trimmed by 5 bases and V by 3 bases; bases with no gene match: 8. The CDR3, as DNA: TGTGCCTGGAGGCTAGCGGGATTAGGGAACAATGAGCAGTTCTTC. This encodes CAWRLAGLGNNEQFF. Supplemented by reference TRBV30 and TRBJ2-1, the full variable domain reads SQTIHQWPATLVQPVGSPLSLECTVEGTSNPNLYWYRQAAGRGLQLLFYSVGIGQISSEVPQNLSASRPQDRQFILSSKKLLLSDSGFYLCAWRLAGLGNNEQFFGPGTRLTVL.

V is TRBV15 and J is TRBJ2-1, with TRBD2 matching over 14 bases. Looked up from germline, CDR1 is LNHNV and CDR2 is YYDKDF (reference sequence). Trimming removed 11 bases from V and 7 bases from J; junction bases left unmatched: 7. This CDR3 has 14 residues. The CDR3 loop is CASGTSGRANEQFF. The CDR3 DNA reads TGTGCCTCGGGGACTAGCGGGAGAGCAAATGAGCAGTTCTTC.

The genes are TRBV6-5 and TRBJ2-1; 11 nucleotides align to TRBD2. Per the germline V gene, CDR1 is MNHEY and CDR2 is SVGAGI. Trimming cost V 7 bases and J 8 bases; bases outside gene matches: 7. The CDR3 consists of 14 residues. CDR3 coding DNA: TGTGCCAGCATAGCGGGAGGGCCTTACTATGAGCAGTTCTTC. Protein product: CASIAGGPYYEQFF.

DNA for the CDR3: TGTGCTAGTGGTTTGGTACTGACTAGTAGCACCGGGGAGCTGTTTTTT. It encodes CASGLVLTSSTGELFF. This rearrangement joins TRBV12-5 to TRBJ2-2, with D possibly TRBD2 on 6 matching bases. Germline V lookup: CDR1 LGHNT, CDR2 FRNRAP. Trimming cost V 0 bases and J 4 bases, with 12 bases left between them. The CDR3 totals 16 residues.

The rearrangement uses TRBV21-1 and TRBJ1-2. TRBV21-1 is a known pseudogene. The CDR3 runs 13 residues. CDR3 coding DNA: TGTGCCAGCAGCAAAGCAGGAGGGGTACGAGGTACCTTC. Its protein product is CASSKAGGVRGTF.

The chain uses TRBV10-3 and TRBJ2-2; 8 bases are shared with TRBD2. The germline CDR1 and CDR2 sequences are ENHRY and SYGVKD. V trimming: 4 bases; J trimming: 3 bases; junction bases outside the gene matches: 7. This CDR3 is built from 16 residues. Written as DNA, the CDR3 is TGTGCCATCAGTGCCCAGGCGGGAGGCTACACCGGGGAGCTGTTTTTT. Translating gives CAISAQAGGYTGELFF.

This clone was detected only a few times. The genes are TRBV5-4 and TRBJ1-4, with 7 positions matching TRBD1. Germline-derived CDR1 and CDR2 are SGHNT and YYREEE (reference sequence). V lost 3 bases, J lost 4 bases, and 9 bases stayed unmatched. The CDR3 sequence is 16 residues long. The chain's CDR3 is CASSSKATGSNEKLFF. Here the CDR3 DNA reads TGTGCCAGCAGCTCGAAGGCGACAGGGAGTAATGAAAAACTGTTTTTT.

The rearrangement links TRBV19 to TRBJ2-7; possibly TRBD1 for D (5 bases). Trimming left V 3 bases short and J 3 bases short, with 9 bases between. CDR1 is LNHDA, CDR2 SQIVND, per germline (reference sequence). The CDR3 is 13 residues long. CDR3 region: CASSITGNYEQYF. The CDR3, as DNA: TGTGCCAGTAGTATCACAGGTAACTACGAGCAGTACTTC.

The V gene is TRBV28, the J gene TRBJ1-1; 8 bases match TRBD1. The CDR3 covers 13 residues. Trimming at V came to 0 bases and at J to 8 bases, leaving 2 bases not matched to a gene. Germline loops: CDR1 MDHEN, CDR2 SYDVKM. CDR3 coding DNA: TGTGCCAGCAGTTTATGGGACAGGGCCGAAGCTTTCTTT. This translates into CASSLWDRAEAFF. The full variable domain, its missing parts supplied by reference TRBV28 and TRBJ1-1, is DVKVTQSSRYLVKRTGEKVFLECVQDMDHENMFWYRQDPGLGLRLIYFSYDVKMKEKGDIPEGYSVSREKKERFSLILESASTNQTSMYLCASSLWDRAEAFFGQGTRLTVV.

The genes are TRBV9 and TRBJ2-2, with a possible D match to TRBD1 (5 bases). Trimming took off 2 bases at V and 1 base at J, with 6 bases between the two ends. The CDR3 has 14 residues. From germline, CDR1 is SGDLS and CDR2 YYNGEE. This CDR3 is CASSVQGNTGELFF. The CDR3 DNA reads TGTGCCAGCAGCGTTCAGGGGAACACCGGGGAGCTGTTTTTT.

J is TRBJ1-2 and V is TRBV30; D is possibly TRBD1 (5 bases). Germline-derived CDR1 and CDR2 are GTSNPN and SVGIG (reference sequence). The ends were cut back, 5 bases at V and 4 bases at J, with 20 bases in the middle. There are 15 residues in the CDR3. The CDR3: CAWGQTQGFFYGYTF. For the CDR3, the DNA is TGTGCCTGGGGTCAGACTCAGGGTTTTTTCTATGGCTACACCTTC.

J is TRBJ2-1 and V is TRBV11-3, with D tentatively TRBD2 (6 bases). CDR3 length equals 14 residues. Deletions cut 5 bases from V and 7 bases from J, with 15 bases between. The germline V gene encodes CDR1 SGHNT and CDR2 YENEEA. CDR3 protein: CASSPGAGPNEQFF. CDR3 nucleotides: TGTGCCAGCAGCCCCGGGGCGGGACCGAATGAGCAGTTCTTC.

The V call is TRBV5-5, the J call TRBJ1-2, with a possible D match to TRBD1 (6 bases). Germline V gives CDR1 SGHKS, CDR2 YYEKEE (reference sequence). V was trimmed by 1 base and J by 5 bases, leaving 6 bases between them. This CDR3 spans 12 amino acids. DNA of the CDR3: TGTGCCAGCAGCTTGACAGGGTATGGCTACACCTTC. This codes for CASSLTGYGYTF. The variable domain in full, completed from reference TRBV5-5 and TRBJ1-2, reads DAGVTQSPTHLIKTRGQQVTLRCSPISGHKSVSWYQQVLGQGPQFIFQYYEKEERGRGNFPDRFSARQFPNYSSELNVNALLLGDSALYLCASSLTGYGYTFGSGTRLTVV.

The V call is TRBV19, the J call TRBJ1-1; D call uncertain. Trimming shortened V by 0 bases and J by 8 bases, and 10 bases separated the two germline ends. This CDR3 comprises 13 residues. Germline V lookup: CDR1 LNHDA, CDR2 SQIVND (reference sequence). Here the CDR3 reads CASSIDAEEEAFF. In DNA form, the CDR3 reads TGTGCCAGTAGTATAGACGCGGAGGAGGAAGCTTTCTTT.

The chain recombines TRBV6-1 with TRBJ1-2; 8 bases map to TRBD1. The length of the CDR3 is 14 residues. CDR1 and CDR2 (germline): MNHNS, SASEGT. J gave up 0 bases and V 6 bases, and 3 bases lay outside the gene matches. In nucleotides, the CDR3 is TGTGCCAGCAGAAGACAGGGGTCTAACTATGGCTACACCTTC. The encoded protein is CASRRQGSNYGYTF.

This chain connects TRBV5-6 to TRBJ2-1, with 12 positions matching TRBD2. In germline, CDR1 is SGHDT, CDR2 YYEEEE. The CDR3 loop spans 14 amino acids. The junction had 1 base not matched to a gene; V was cut back by 2 bases and J by 7 bases. In DNA form, the CDR3 reads TGTGCCAGCAGCTTAACTAGCGGGAGGAATGAGCAGTTCTTC. Amino acid sequence: CASSLTSGRNEQFF. Supplemented by reference TRBV5-6 and TRBJ2-1, the full variable domain reads DAGVTQSPTHLIKTRGQQVTLRCSPKSGHDTVSWYQQALGQGPQFIFQYYEEEERQRGNFPDRFSGHQFPNYSSELNVNALLLGDSALYLCASSLTSGRNEQFFGPGTRLTVL.

This clone has more than one count but fewer than ten. The CDR3 loop reads CSAPGNTEAFF. For the CDR3, the DNA is TGCAGTGCTCCGGGGAACACTGAAGCTTTCTTT. This chain uses TRBV20-1 with TRBJ1-1; D is unresolved. The CDR3 is made up of 11 amino acids. V shed 5 bases and J shed 1 base, with 5 bases lying between them. The germline gives CDR1 DFQATT, CDR2 SNEGSKA (reference sequence).